This T cell receptor (beta chain) was found in a study of PD-L1 blockade in urothelial cancer (TCRdb year 2017). Notes on the research overall: Every patient began therapy in 2014 and was given atezolizumab 1,200 mg intravenously every 3 weeks. Blood samples were analyzed at 3 weeks after treatment start (second dose) and at 6 weeks after treatment start. Whole exome sequencing and RNA sequencing of pretreatment tumors were performed alongside TCR sequencing in the same patients. An ECOG performance status of 0 or 1 was recorded for the patients, and 0 to 3 prior chemotherapy regimens had been received by the patients. Blood samples gave median yields of 141,255 T cells and 82,636 unique TCRs, along with a median clonality of 0.080. Pretreatment tumor samples, along with matched peripheral blood serially collected before and after atezolizumab treatment, were subjected to TCR sequencing. Durable clinical benefit was achieved by nine patients but not by the remaining 20. Somatic, immune and clinical correlates of response to PD-L1 blockade with atezolizumab in urothelial cancer were the focus of an exploratory multi-omic analysis. Twenty-nine patients had pretreatment blood TCR-seq, about 25 had at least one posttreatment blood collection, and about 25 had tumor TCR-seq. About 90% of the 29 patients were identified as males with urothelial cancer of bladder origin, and a prior smoking history was reported by 18 of 29 patients. Progression-free survival longer than 6 months counted as durable clinical benefit, and TCR features were additionally tested against both progression-free and overall survival. Overall results and qualifications from the work: Greater expansion of tumor-associated TCR clones in peripheral blood 3 weeks after the start of treatment was observed in patients with durable benefit (n of about 22, p = 0.022). A pretreatment peripheral blood TCR clonality below the median was linked to improved progression-free and overall survival. Because the sample size was small (n of about 30) and many exploratory analyses were performed, the results are intended to be hypothesis-generating.

V lost 2 bases and J lost 0 bases; the stretch between them is 17 bases long. From a lookup of the germline V gene (reference sequence), CDR1 and CDR2 are LNHNV and YYDKDF. The CDR3, cysteine through phenylalanine, is 18 amino acids long. Only the CDR3 DNA stays, 54 bases, in frame from base 1. To estimate absolute template abundance from read counts, synthetic TCR analog templates were spiked into each PCR. The immunoSEQ assay was used to amplify TCRbeta CDR3 regions from genomic DNA with bias-controlled V and J gene primers. Rearranged TCRbeta segments were sequenced at approximately 20X coverage. The original pipeline was this. Clustering was used to correct sequencing errors, and CDR3s were annotated against IMGT to assign V, D and J genes. Downstream analyses used only productive TCRbeta rearrangements and left out out-of-frame or stop-codon sequences. Clonality was calculated as one minus the Shannon entropy normalized by the log of the number of unique productive sequences. Fisher's exact test with Benjamini-Hochberg correction, at a threshold of adjusted p below 0.01, was used to find clones that differed between time points or between blood and tumor. The source is immuneACCESS, and TCRdb retained only in-frame sequences with V and J called. Part of the clones is not carried over; for the studies checked, unresolved V genes explain less than half of this, and the remainder is unexplained. V, J and clone size are those of that table, while D and trimming were read from the DNA. In this sample the table shows roughly 87,000 clones, 89% of which occur a single time. 0.85% to 1% of the sample is in the top ten clones.

The label giving this sample's time point can be read as: pretreatment peripheral blood. A total of 25 to 30 patients with locally advanced or metastatic urothelial carcinoma, treated at Memorial Sloan Kettering on a trial protocol, made up the cohort. Peripheral blood mononuclear cells were collected pretreatment and during treatment, with between 1 and 8 total time points per patient. The Qiagen DNeasy Blood extraction kit was used to purify genomic DNA from total PBMCs and tumor samples. PBMCs were collected pretreatment and during treatment and were isolated and stored as previously described. The count of this clone is one. No cognate antigen has been identified for it. No clone much larger than this one lies a single base away; base qualities are absent.

The source is an elderly woman with urothelial cancer. The sequence is built from TRBV15 and TRBJ2-1, with the D gene too uncertain to name. This specimen was PBMCs, taken around atezolizumab (anti-PD-L1) treatment. The DNA reads as follows: TGTGCCACCAGCAGAACCCCGATCGGGTCTAGCTCCTACAATGAGCAGTTCTTC. This sequence encodes CATSRTPIGSSSYNEQFF.